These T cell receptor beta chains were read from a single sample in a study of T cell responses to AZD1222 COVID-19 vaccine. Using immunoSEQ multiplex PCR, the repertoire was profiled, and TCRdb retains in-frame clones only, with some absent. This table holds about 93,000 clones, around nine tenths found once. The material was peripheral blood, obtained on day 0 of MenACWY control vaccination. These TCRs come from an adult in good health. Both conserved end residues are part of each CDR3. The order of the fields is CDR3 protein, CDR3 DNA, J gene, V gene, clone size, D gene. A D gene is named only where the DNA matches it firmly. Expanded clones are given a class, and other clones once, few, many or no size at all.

CDR3aa: CATSEGQGRVTDTQYF
CDR3nt: TGTGCCACCAGTGAAGGACAGGGTAGGGTAACAGATACGCAGTATTTT
j_gene: TRBJ2-3
v_gene: TRBV24-1
abundance: NA
d_gene: TRBD1

CDR3aa: CASSMGGPPLTDTQYF
CDR3nt: TGTGCCAGTAGTATGGGGGGACCACCTCTCACAGATACGCAGTATTTT
j_gene: TRBJ2-3
v_gene: TRBV19
abundance: NA
d_gene: NA

CDR3aa: CASSSDRSNQPQHF
CDR3nt: TGTGCCAGCAGTTCAGACAGGAGCAATCAGCCCCAGCATTTT
j_gene: TRBJ1-5
v_gene: TRBV27
abundance: NA
d_gene: NA

CDR3aa: CASSRKPDSGGAPGDTQYF
CDR3nt: TGTGCCAGCAGTCGCAAACCCGATAGCGGGGGGGCGCCCGGAGATACGCAGTATTTT
j_gene: TRBJ2-3
v_gene: TRBV3-1/TRBV3-2
abundance: NA
d_gene: TRBD2

CDR3aa: CASSEQSGANVLTF
CDR3nt: TGTGCCAGCAGTGAACAATCTGGGGCCAACGTCCTGACTTTC
j_gene: TRBJ2-6
v_gene: TRBV25-1
abundance: NA
d_gene: NA

CDR3aa: CASSRAANTEAFF
CDR3nt: TGTGCCAGTAGTAGGGCGGCGAACACTGAAGCTTTCTTT
j_gene: TRBJ1-1
v_gene: TRBV19
abundance: NA
d_gene: NA

CDR3aa: CASRPGLINYGYTF
CDR3nt: TGTGCCAGCAGACCGGGACTGATTAACTATGGCTACACCTTC
j_gene: TRBJ1-2
v_gene: TRBV27
abundance: NA
d_gene: NA

CDR3aa: CATSDPLGGGADTQYF
CDR3nt: TGTGCCACCAGTGATCCCCTGGGCGGGGGGGCCGATACGCAGTATTTT
j_gene: TRBJ2-3
v_gene: TRBV24-1
abundance: NA
d_gene: TRBD2

CDR3aa: CASRTIRNSPNEQFF
CDR3nt: TGTGCCAGCAGAACGATTAGAAACTCCCCCAATGAGCAGTTCTTC
j_gene: TRBJ2-1
v_gene: TRBV27
abundance: NA
d_gene: NA

CDR3aa: CASSPTGVGAFF
CDR3nt: TGCGCCAGCAGCCCGACAGGCGTCGGAGCTTTCTTT
j_gene: TRBJ1-1
v_gene: TRBV5-1
abundance: NA
d_gene: NA

CDR3aa: CASSVPRGTEAFF
CDR3nt: TGTGCCAGCAGCGTCCCCAGGGGGACTGAAGCTTTCTTT
j_gene: TRBJ1-1
v_gene: TRBV9
abundance: NA
d_gene: TRBD1

CDR3aa: CAWSRSSGNTIYF
CDR3nt: TGTGCCTGGAGCCGGAGCTCTGGAAACACCATATATTTT
j_gene: TRBJ1-3
v_gene: TRBV30
abundance: NA
d_gene: NA

CDR3aa: CASSRQGYGNQPQHF
CDR3nt: TGTGCCAGCAGCCGACAGGGATATGGCAATCAGCCCCAGCATTTT
j_gene: TRBJ1-5
v_gene: TRBV7-9
abundance: NA
d_gene: TRBD1

CDR3aa: CASSRGQGRETQYF
CDR3nt: TGTGCCAGCAGTCGGGGACAGGGCCGCGAGACCCAGTACTTC
j_gene: TRBJ2-5
v_gene: TRBV28
abundance: NA
d_gene: TRBD1

CDR3aa: CASSQGPLGGNEQFF
CDR3nt: TGTGCCAGCAGCCAAGGGCCCTTAGGGGGCAATGAGCAGTTCTTC
j_gene: TRBJ2-1
v_gene: TRBV14
abundance: NA
d_gene: NA

CDR3aa: CASRGGANYGYTF
CDR3nt: TGTGCCAGCAGAGGGGGCGCTAACTATGGCTACACCTTC
j_gene: TRBJ1-2
v_gene: TRBV28
abundance: NA
d_gene: TRBD1

CDR3aa: CSVAGTGKAFF
CDR3nt: TGCAGCGTCGCCGGGACAGGGAAAGCTTTCTTT
j_gene: TRBJ1-1
v_gene: TRBV29-1
abundance: NA
d_gene: TRBD1

CDR3aa: CAWPTSGRNYGYTF
CDR3nt: TGTGCCTGGCCTACATCTGGCCGAAACTATGGCTACACCTTC
j_gene: TRBJ1-2
v_gene: TRBV30
abundance: NA
d_gene: NA

CDR3aa: CASSGLAGVSNEQFF
CDR3nt: TGTGCCAGTAGTGGACTAGCGGGGGTCAGTAATGAGCAGTTCTTC
j_gene: TRBJ2-1
v_gene: TRBV19
abundance: NA
d_gene: TRBD2

CDR3aa: CATSPDRGQYEQYF
CDR3nt: TGTGCCACCAGCCCGGACAGGGGGCAATACGAGCAGTACTTC
j_gene: TRBJ2-7
v_gene: TRBV15
abundance: NA
d_gene: TRBD1

CDR3aa: CASSYSAFSDTQYF
CDR3nt: TGTGCCAGCAGTTACTCAGCCTTCTCAGATACGCAGTATTTT
j_gene: TRBJ2-3
v_gene: TRBV6-2/TRBV6-3
abundance: NA
d_gene: NA

CDR3aa: CASSQRLLGELFF
CDR3nt: TGCGCCAGCAGCCAAAGACTCTTAGGGGAGCTGTTTTTT
j_gene: TRBJ2-2
v_gene: TRBV4-1
abundance: NA
d_gene: NA

CDR3aa: CASSILGSMNTEAFF
CDR3nt: TGTGCCAGTAGTATTCTAGGCAGCATGAACACTGAAGCTTTCTTT
j_gene: TRBJ1-1
v_gene: TRBV19
abundance: NA
d_gene: NA

CDR3aa: CASSLGGGNQPQHF
CDR3nt: TGTGCCAGCAGTTTGGGGGGCGGCAATCAGCCCCAGCATTTT
j_gene: TRBJ1-5
v_gene: TRBV28
abundance: NA
d_gene: NA

CDR3aa: CASSQVSDTQYF
CDR3nt: TGTGCCAGCAGCCAAGTTTCAGATACGCAGTATTTT
j_gene: TRBJ2-3
v_gene: TRBV3-1/TRBV3-2
abundance: NA
d_gene: NA

CDR3aa: CASSERSYEQYF
CDR3nt: TGTGCCAGCAGCGAAAGGTCCTACGAGCAGTACTTC
j_gene: TRBJ2-7
v_gene: TRBV2
abundance: NA
d_gene: NA

CDR3aa: CASRPLPGADTQYF
CDR3nt: TGTGCCAGCAGACCTCTCCCAGGGGCAGATACGCAGTATTTT
j_gene: TRBJ2-3
v_gene: TRBV28
abundance: NA
d_gene: NA

CDR3aa: CASTPGPGGAAFF
CDR3nt: TGTGCCAGCACCCCCGGCCCGGGGGGCGCAGCTTTCTTT
j_gene: TRBJ1-1
v_gene: TRBV11-3
abundance: NA
d_gene: NA

CDR3aa: CASSVGGPSGGYTF
CDR3nt: TGTGCCAGCAGCGTAGGGGGTCCCTCGGGAGGCTACACCTTC
j_gene: TRBJ1-2
v_gene: TRBV9
abundance: once
d_gene: NA